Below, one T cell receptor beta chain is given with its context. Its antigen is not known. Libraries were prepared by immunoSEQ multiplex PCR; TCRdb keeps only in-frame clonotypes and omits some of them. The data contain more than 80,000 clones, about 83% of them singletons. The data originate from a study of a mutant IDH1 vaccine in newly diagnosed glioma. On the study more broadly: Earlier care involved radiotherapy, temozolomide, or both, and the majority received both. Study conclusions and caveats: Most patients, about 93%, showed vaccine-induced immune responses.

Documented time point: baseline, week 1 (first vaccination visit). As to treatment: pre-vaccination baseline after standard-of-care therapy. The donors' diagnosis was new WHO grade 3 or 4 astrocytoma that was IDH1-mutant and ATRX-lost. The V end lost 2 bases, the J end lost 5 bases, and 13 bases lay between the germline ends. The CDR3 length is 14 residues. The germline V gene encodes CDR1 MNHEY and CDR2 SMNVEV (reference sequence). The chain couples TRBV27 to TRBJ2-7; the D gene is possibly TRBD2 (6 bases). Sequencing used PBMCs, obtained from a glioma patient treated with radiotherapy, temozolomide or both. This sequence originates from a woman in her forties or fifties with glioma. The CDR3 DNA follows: TGTGCCAGCAGTTTAAGCCGCCGGACTAACGAGCAGTACTTC. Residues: CASSLSRRTNEQYF.